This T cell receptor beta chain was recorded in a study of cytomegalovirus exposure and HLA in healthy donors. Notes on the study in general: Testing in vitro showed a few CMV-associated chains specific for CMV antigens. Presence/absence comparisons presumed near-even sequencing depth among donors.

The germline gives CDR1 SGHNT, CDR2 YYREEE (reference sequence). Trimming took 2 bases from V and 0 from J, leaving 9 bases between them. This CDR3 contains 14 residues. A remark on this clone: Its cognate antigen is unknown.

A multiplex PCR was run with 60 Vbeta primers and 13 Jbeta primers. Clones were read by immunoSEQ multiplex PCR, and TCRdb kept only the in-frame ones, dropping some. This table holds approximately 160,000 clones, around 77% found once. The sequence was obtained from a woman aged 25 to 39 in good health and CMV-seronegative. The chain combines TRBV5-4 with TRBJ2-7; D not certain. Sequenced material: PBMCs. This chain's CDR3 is CASSFRRSSYEQYF. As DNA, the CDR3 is TGTGCCAGCAGCTTTCGCCGGAGCTCCTACGAGCAGTACTTC.